This entry features one T cell receptor (beta chain) sequence. Its antigen is unknown. Base-call qualities are not available, and no considerably larger clone is one nucleotide away. These data belong to a study of shared clonotypes between healthy human individuals (TCRdb year 2020). Regarding the complete study: The cohort included a few men and a couple of women between 18 and 49 years of age. Per donor, three plates each were used for CD4 naive and CD4 memory, two for CD8 naive, and one for CD8 memory. The study deeply sequenced blood TCR repertoires of about 5 healthy adults to estimate repertoire size and the extent of clonotype sharing between individuals. Different laboratories and diverse techniques were used to prepare libraries and sequence TCR repertoires, to increase sequencing depth and limit assay-specific biases. Leukapheresis yielded between about 0.94 and 10 billion PBMCs per donor.

In the germline V gene, CDR1 corresponds to SGHTA and CDR2 to FQGNSA. The CDR3 numbers 12 residues from cysteine through phenylalanine. CDR3 DNA only is kept here, 36 bases in frame from base 1. V is pared back by 5 bases and J by 8 bases, with 12 bases lying between the germline termini. Study-wide findings and limitations: The genetic and exposure-history diversity represented was limited by the small number of donors. Pairwise subsampling indicated that sequencing depth was expected to affect the degree of clonotype sharing among donors. Higher generation probabilities were observed for clonotypes shared by all four sorted-subset donors than for non-shared clonotypes. Sampling was limited to blood, and TCR repertoires in tissue likely differ from TCR repertoires in blood. When a handful of donors were compared, the shared fraction of clonotypes was roughly 5% for naive CD4, around 3.6% for naive CD8, roughly 2.3% for memory CD4, and approximately 0.4% for memory CD8. Naive subsets generally had larger estimated clonotype richness than memory subsets. Incomplete sequencing was indicated by rarefaction of sorted-subset datasets, despite the large sequencing depth.

TCR CDR3 regions were amplified from genomic DNA by multiplex PCR using the deep immunoSEQ assay. For each cell subset, the extracted genomic DNA was distributed evenly across all wells of several immunoSEQ 96-well plates, and each plate served as one replicate. For sorted subsets, 150 to 250 ng of genomic DNA, equivalent to tens of thousands of T cell genomes, went into each replicate PCR. Purified libraries were quantified with a Qubit 3.0 fluorometer, sized on a Bioanalyzer 2100, and re-quantified with the KAPA Library Quantification kit. A separate single-read 150-cycle Illumina NextSeq 550 flow cell was used to sequence each immunoSEQ 96-well plate. As for the original processing: Because the immunoSEQ output included only junctional sequences and no quality scores, the filtering could not be the same as the filtering used for full-length reads. Sequences were annotated with PyIR, a Python wrapper for IgBLAST v1.9, using IMGT germline references to assign V/J genes and CDR3. Reads were filtered out if the reads had weak V/J assignments (E-value above 1e-6), no CDR3, stop codons, out-of-frame junctions, or ambiguous translated residues. V3J clonotypes were defined by identical inferred V gene, J gene, and CDR3 amino acid sequence. Percentage overlap between repertoires was computed as shared unique clonotypes divided by the size of the smaller repertoire. Repertoire richness was assessed with RTK rarefaction, the Chao1 estimator, and Recon v2.1 estimates of unobserved clonotypes. Generation probabilities were computed with OLGA for all TCRbeta clonotypes obtained by the gDNA method from several donors. Not all clones reach the TCRdb copy of this immuneACCESS table, which keeps in-frame sequences only. Checked studies attribute under half of the gap to unresolved V genes and leave the rest unexplained. The V and J calls and clone size are taken from that table; D and trimming were inferred from the DNA. The sample profile shows about 2 million clones; 85% to 95% of them were found once. 0.1% to 0.15% of the sample rests with the top ten.

Donors were healthy HIV-negative adults with no recently reported acute infections or vaccinations. Only Caucasian adults living in Nashville, Tennessee, USA were represented among the donors. CD4+ T cells were enriched through magnetic negative selection, after which naive cells were positively selected on CD45RA and the remaining negative fraction served as the memory subset. Blood was collected by leukapheresis, and PBMCs were isolated by Ficoll-Histopaque density gradient centrifugation and then cryopreserved in liquid nitrogen vapor phase. Purity and quantity of every magnetically sorted T cell population were checked by analytical flow cytometry. Each sorted fraction had its genomic DNA isolated and then quantified by UV absorbance on a Nanodrop 2000c.

Sequencing used naive CD4+ T cells sorted from blood. The sample's cell subset or site label, in plain terms: CD45RA+ positively selected. The TCR comes from a man aged 18 to 29 in good health. This sequence uses TRBV7-2 and TRBJ1-2, with the D gene not clear enough to name. The CDR3 in this case is CASSVLGRGYTF. The sequenced DNA is TGTGCCAGCAGCGTGCTCGGACGAGGCTACACCTTC.